The 23 T cell receptor beta chains presented below share a single source sample, sequenced in a study of blood T cell repertoires in COVID-19. Clones were read by immunoSEQ multiplex PCR, and TCRdb kept only the in-frame ones, dropping some. The sample records 120,000 or so clones, 84% being singletons. The sample taken for sequencing was PBMCs or T cells enriched from blood (not recorded which). These receptor sequences come from a woman in her twenties or thirties who had recovered from COVID-19.

This chain uses TRBV20-1 with TRBJ2-5; TRBD2 is a possible D gene (5 bases). V lost 6 bases to trimming and J lost 4 bases, with 9 bases between them. Per germline, CDR1 DFQATT and CDR2 SNEGSKA (reference sequence). This CDR3 contains 11 residues. CDR3 loop: CSAQRRETQYF. In DNA, the CDR3 is TGCAGTGCGCAGCGGCGAGAGACCCAGTACTTC.

This sequence joins TRBV7-2 and TRBJ1-5; possibly TRBD1 for D (5 bases). Germline lookup yields CDR1 SGHTA and CDR2 FQGNSA. The CDR3 is made up of 14 amino acids. V lost 2 bases to trimming and J lost 3 bases, with 8 bases between them. The CDR3 reads CASSLWGVNQPQHF. In DNA, the CDR3 is TGTGCCAGCAGCTTATGGGGGGTCAATCAGCCCCAGCATTTT.

This clone came up a few times. The chain joins TRBV4-3 to TRBJ2-7, with 10 bases that match TRBD1. Germline trimming cut 0 bases from V and 1 base from J; bases unmatched to any gene: 6. Germline CDR1 reads LGHNA; CDR2 reads YSLEER. The CDR3 length is 17 residues. This chain's CDR3 is CASSQDLWGQGSYEQYF. The CDR3, as DNA: TGCGCCAGCAGCCAAGATCTATGGGGACAGGGGTCCTACGAGCAGTACTTC.

The J gene is TRBJ2-2, the V gene TRBV28; 7 positions match TRBD2. This CDR3 contains 14 residues. V was pared by 6 bases and J by 6 bases, with 7 bases of the junction left unmatched. From germline, CDR1 is MDHEN and CDR2 SYDVKM. CDR3: CASSTRDYAGELFF. CDR3 DNA: TGTGCCAGCAGCACAAGGGACTATGCCGGGGAGCTGTTTTTT. The variable domain in full, completed from reference TRBV28 and TRBJ2-2, reads DVKVTQSSRYLVKRTGEKVFLECVQDMDHENMFWYRQDPGLGLRLIYFSYDVKMKEKGDIPEGYSVSREKKERFSLILESASTNQTSMYLCASSTRDYAGELFFGEGSRLTVL.

This clone showed up just a few times. This rearrangement joins TRBV4-1 to TRBJ1-2; D is undetermined. V was pared by 1 base and J by 0 bases, with 9 bases between. The germline V gene has CDR1 MGHRA and CDR2 YSYEKL. The CDR3 has 15 amino acids. The CDR3 nucleotides read TGCGCCAGCAGCCAAGCCCACGGGGCTAACTATGGCTACACCTTC. Its translation is CASSQAHGANYGYTF.

This chain joins TRBV19 and TRBJ1-2; D is unclear. The CDR3 runs 14 residues. The V gene lost 1 base and the J gene lost 7 bases, with 13 bases spanning the gap. Germline V lookup: CDR1 LNHDA, CDR2 SQIVND (reference sequence). The CDR3 DNA reads as TGTGCCAGTAGTATAGGGGCGGGGAGCGGTGGCTACACCTTC. Its translation: CASSIGAGSGGYTF.

This rearrangement joins TRBV7-2 to TRBJ1-2; 7 bases line up with TRBD1. This CDR3 is 13 amino acids long. J gave up 6 bases and V 1 base, and 2 bases lay outside the gene matches. Germline V lookup: CDR1 SGHTA, CDR2 FQGNSA. The CDR3, as DNA: TGTGCCAGCAGCTTAGGGACAGGAGATGGCTACACCTTC. It is translated as CASSLGTGDGYTF.

J is TRBJ1-3 and V is TRBV27; 9 nucleotides line up with TRBD1. CDR3 length equals 15 residues. The ends lost 8 bases at V and 7 bases at J; junction bases unmatched: 12. The germline gives CDR1 MNHEY, CDR2 SMNVEV (reference sequence). CDR3 nucleotide sequence: TGTGCCAGCGCCGCACAGGGGGCAAAAAGGAACACCATATATTTT. It encodes CASAAQGAKRNTIYF.

This clone was counted a few times. V is TRBV15 and J is TRBJ2-7; 8 bases line up with TRBD2. Germline V CDR1 and CDR2: LNHNV, YYDKDF (reference sequence). This CDR3 region has 19 residues. V was pared by 0 bases and J by 0 bases, with 13 bases of the junction left unmatched. CDR3 DNA: TGTGCCACCAGCAGAGACCCAGGAGGGCATAGCGGGGTCTCCTACGAGCAGTACTTC. Protein product: CATSRDPGGHSGVSYEQYF.

The V and J genes are TRBV27 and TRBJ2-2; 8 bases line up with TRBD2. V dropped 3 bases and J dropped 6; count of bases not matched to a gene: 12. Per germline, CDR1 MNHEY and CDR2 SMNVEV (reference sequence). The CDR3 extends over 17 amino acids. The chain's CDR3 is CASSFRRAGVVAGELFF. The DNA of the CDR3 is TGTGCCAGCAGTTTCCGAAGAGCGGGAGTCGTGGCCGGGGAGCTGTTTTTT.

The rearrangement joins TRBV5-1 to TRBJ1-2, with TRBD1 matching over 7 bases. Germline assignment: CDR1 SGHRS and CDR2 YFSETQ. The CDR3 covers 13 residues. The trim removed 7 bases at V and 6 bases at J, leaving 9 bases unmatched. CDR3 region: CASDLTGDNGYTF. The CDR3 region has the DNA TGCGCCAGCGATCTTACAGGGGATAATGGCTACACCTTC. Filled out from reference TRBV5-1 and TRBJ1-2, the complete variable domain reads KAGVTQTPRYLIKTRGQQVTLSCSPISGHRSVSWYQQTPGQGLQFLFEYFSETQRNKGNFPGRFSGRQFSNSRSEMNVSTLELGDSALYLCASDLTGDNGYTFGSGTRLTVV.

Here the CDR3 reads CASSYSRGNQPQHF. For the CDR3, the DNA is TGTGCCAGCAGTTACTCCCGTGGCAATCAGCCCCAGCATTTT. The rearrangement joins TRBV6-5 to TRBJ1-5; D unresolved. The germline gives CDR1 MNHEY, CDR2 SVGAGI. The CDR3 consists of 14 residues. V was shortened by 0 bases and J by 2 bases, with 5 bases between the two germline ends.

The chain has TRBV28 and TRBJ2-5; D may be TRBD1 (5 bases). V lost 9 bases to trimming and J lost 1 base, with 12 bases between them. From germline, CDR1 is MDHEN and CDR2 SYDVKM. CDR3 length: 13 residues. The CDR3 nucleotides read TGTGCCAGTCTCGAGCAGGGCCAAGAGACCCAGTACTTC. The encoded protein is CASLEQGQETQYF.

This clone was detected ten times or more. The chain combines TRBV19 with TRBJ1-1; D might be TRBD1 (6 bases). This CDR3 is built from 13 residues. Trimming cost V 8 bases and J 8 bases, with 18 bases left between them. CDR1 and CDR2 (germline): LNHDA, SQIVND (reference sequence). The CDR3 protein is CASHPVQGSEAFF. The CDR3 bases are TGTGCCAGTCATCCTGTACAGGGTTCGGAAGCTTTCTTT.

This clone was recorded a few times. The chain combines TRBV4-3 with TRBJ2-1; D is uncertain. The CDR3 loop spans 16 amino acids. Germline V lookup: CDR1 LGHNA, CDR2 YSLEER. Deletions cut 0 bases from V and 10 bases from J, with 19 bases between. CDR3 DNA: TGCGCCAGCAGCCAAGACGCCTCTAGTATTCTGTTGGAGCAGTTCTTC. Translation: CASSQDASSILLEQFF.

This clone was found a few times. V and J are TRBV27 and TRBJ1-2, with D maybe TRBD1 (5 bases). The length of the CDR3 is 14 residues. V gave up 6 bases and J gave up 1 base, with 12 bases separating them. CDR1 and CDR2 from the germline V gene are MNHEY and SMNVEV (reference sequence). Here the CDR3 DNA reads TGTGCCAGCAGGACCAACAGGCTTAACTATGGCTACACCTTC. Its translation is CASRTNRLNYGYTF.

This chain connects TRBV5-6 to TRBJ2-5; 9 nucleotides agree with TRBD1. From germline, CDR1 is SGHDT and CDR2 YYEEEE. This CDR3 comprises 16 residues. V lost 3 bases, J lost 5 bases, and 11 bases stayed unmatched. The DNA of the CDR3 is TGTGCCAGCAGCTCCAGCCCGGGACAGGGAGGGGAGACCCAGTACTTC. Its protein product is CASSSSPGQGGETQYF.

V gene TRBV7-6 combines with J gene TRBJ2-3, with TRBD2 matching over 9 bases. Germline V lookup: CDR1 SGHVS, CDR2 FNYEAQ. The CDR3 contains 16 residues. V lost 5 bases and J lost 4; bases outside the gene matches: 10. CDR3 loop: CASSPPLGLAADTQYF. The CDR3 coding sequence is TGTGCCAGCAGCCCCCCTTTGGGACTAGCTGCAGATACGCAGTATTTT.

The rearrangement uses TRBV4-2 and TRBJ1-5; D is unresolved. CDR1 and CDR2 from the germline V gene are LGHNA and YNFKEQ. Trimming took 0 bases from V and 9 from J, leaving 9 bases between them. The CDR3 covers 13 residues. CDR3 sequence: CASSQDPGRPQHF. The CDR3 region has the DNA TGTGCCAGCAGCCAAGATCCGGGTCGGCCCCAGCATTTT.

The gene calls are TRBV24-1 and TRBJ2-7, with D perhaps TRBD1 (6 bases). Trimming removed 10 bases from V and 3 bases from J, with 24 bases in between. The CDR3 is 16 residues long. Germline V gene data show CDR1 as KGHDR and CDR2 as SFDVKD. CDR3 sequence (DNA): TGTGCCACAGATAAAGATACAGGGCCATTAGGCTACGAGCAGTACTTC. The encoded protein is CATDKDTGPLGYEQYF.

A note on this clone: The junction departs from germline at one end; a sequencing error may be responsible. The V gene is TRBV19, the J gene TRBJ2-1; D is possibly TRBD1 (5 bases). The CDR3 length is 14 residues. Germline CDR1 is LNHDA and CDR2 is SQIVND (reference sequence). The CDR3 region has the DNA TGTGCCAGCAGTAGACAGACAGCGTTCGATGAGCAGTTCTTC. Protein sequence: CASSRQTAFDEQFF.

This sequence joins TRBV2 and TRBJ1-4, with 7 bases matching TRBD1. The CDR3 is 15 amino acids. Germline trimming cut 7 bases from V and 5 bases from J; bases unmatched to any gene: 10. The germline gives CDR1 SNHLY, CDR2 FYNNEI. CDR3 sequence reads: CASTGQATANEKLFF. As DNA, the CDR3 is TGTGCCAGCACCGGACAGGCCACGGCCAATGAAAAACTGTTTTTT. Complete variable domain (other parts from reference TRBV2 and TRBJ1-4): EPEVTQTPSHQVTQMGQEVILRCVPISNHLYFYWYRQILGQKVEFLVSFYNNEISEKSEIFDDQFSVERPDGSNFTLKIRSTKLEDSAMYFCASTGQATANEKLFFGSGTQLSVL.

This CDR3 reads CASSFLGGGNEQFF. CDR3 nucleotide sequence: TGTGCCAGCAGTTTCCTGGGGGGGGGCAATGAGCAGTTCTTC. V gene TRBV6-2 or TRBV6-3 combines with J gene TRBJ2-1; 7 bases agree with TRBD2. Germline lookup yields CDR1 MNHEY and CDR2 SVGEGT. This CDR3 is built from 14 residues. Trimming cost V 4 bases and J 6 bases; bases outside gene matches: 6.